Listed here are 28 T cell receptor beta chains from one sample, sequenced in a study of shared clonotypes between healthy human individuals. Sequencing was performed with immunoSEQ multiplex PCR; in TCRdb, only in-frame clones are kept and a portion is missing. The sample carries about 590,000 clones, nearly 97% recorded once. Naive CD8 cells lacked CD45RO, underwent positive selection for CCR7 and left out terminally differentiated effector memory CD45RA+ cells. The sequenced sample was naive CD8+ T cells sorted from blood. The receptors were sampled from a woman aged 25-40 years in good health.

The chain uses TRBV5-6 and TRBJ2-2, with 12 bases lining up with TRBD2. The germline V gene has CDR1 SGHDT and CDR2 YYEEEE. The CDR3 has 16 residues. V lost 0 bases and J lost 7; bases outside the gene matches: 4. CDR3 in DNA: TGTGCCAGCAGCTTGGGACTAGCGGGAGCCGGCGGGGAGCTGTTTTTT. Its translation is CASSLGLAGAGGELFF.

The count of this clone is one. The chain joins TRBV7-9 to TRBJ2-4, with D perhaps matching TRBD1 (5 bases). This CDR3 has 15 residues. Deletions cut 5 bases from V and 1 base from J, with 12 bases between. CDR1 is SEHNR and CDR2 is FQNEAQ in the germline V gene (reference sequence). CDR3 region: CASSGAVSAKNIQYF. CDR3 sequence (DNA): TGTGCCAGCAGCGGGGCCGTATCGGCCAAAAACATTCAGTACTTC.

The chain links TRBV4-2 to TRBJ1-3; D is unclear. The length of the CDR3 is 13 residues. V was clipped by 0 bases and J by 7 bases, with 7 bases between them. Per germline, CDR1 LGHNA and CDR2 YNFKEQ. Here the CDR3 reads CASSQDPSNTIYF. In nucleotides, the CDR3 is TGTGCCAGCAGCCAAGACCCCTCGAACACCATATATTTT.

The V and J genes are TRBV5-6 and TRBJ2-1, with 10 bases aligning to TRBD1. Germline trimming cut 3 bases from V and 4 bases from J; bases unmatched to any gene: 4. Germline V CDR1 and CDR2: SGHDT, YYEEEE. The CDR3 runs to 15 residues. The CDR3 sequence: CASSSTGGFYNEQFF. In DNA form, the CDR3 reads TGTGCCAGCAGCTCGACAGGGGGCTTTTACAATGAGCAGTTCTTC.

The J gene is TRBJ1-2, the V gene TRBV7-9, with 7 bases matching TRBD1. CDR3 length: 17 amino acids. The J segment lost 8 bases and the V segment lost 0 bases, leaving 15 bases of the junction unmatched. Germline assignment: CDR1 SEHNR and CDR2 FQNEAQ (reference sequence). CDR3 amino acids: CASSLARTGTLAGGYTF. The CDR3 coding sequence is TGTGCCAGCAGCTTAGCTAGGACAGGCACCCTCGCCGGAGGCTACACCTTC.

This chain joins TRBV29-1 and TRBJ2-7; 8 bases are shared with TRBD2. V trimming: 8 bases; J trimming: 7 bases; junction bases outside the gene matches: 13. The CDR3 runs 13 residues. CDR1 SQVTM and CDR2 ANQGSEA come from the germline V gene. CDR3 nucleotides: TGCAGCACCCGGGGGGGGAGCCGAGGTGAGCAGTACTTC. Encoded protein: CSTRGGSRGEQYF.

This clone has just one count. The CDR3 nucleotides read TGTGCCAGCAGCGTAGGAGAAAAACTGTTTTTT. Translation gives CASSVGEKLFF. J is TRBJ1-4 and V is TRBV11-2; D is ambiguous. The V end was cut by 5 bases, the J end by 8 bases, with 6 bases between. This CDR3 contains 11 residues. The V gene's germline CDR1 is SGHAT and CDR2 FQNNGV.

This chain uses TRBV27 with TRBJ2-7; 10 bases are a match to TRBD1. Germline lookup yields CDR1 MNHEY and CDR2 SMNVEV (reference sequence). CDR3 length: 16 residues. The ends lost 0 bases at V and 5 bases at J; junction bases unmatched: 7. The CDR3 coding sequence is TGTGCCAGCAGTTTATCCTCTGGGGACAGGGGCCACGAGCAGTACTTC. Its translation: CASSLSSGDRGHEQYF.

V is TRBV6-1 and J is TRBJ1-2; D remains unclear. This CDR3 region has 15 residues. CDR1 and CDR2 from the germline V gene are MNHNS and SASEGT. The V end lost 6 bases, the J end lost 7 bases, and 21 bases lay between the germline ends. The CDR3 DNA reads TGTGCCAGCAGGCCGGCGAGTTACGGGGTCGCTGGCTACACCTTC. It is translated as CASRPASYGVAGYTF.

Turning to this clone: This sample also contains other DNA sequences that code for the same CDR3. CDR3: CASRPGTGYEQYF. For the CDR3, the DNA is TGTGCCAGCAGACCCGGGACGGGCTACGAGCAGTACTTC. The chain uses TRBV27 and TRBJ2-7; tentatively, D is TRBD1 or TRBD2 (5 bases each). The CDR3 length is 13 residues. The germline V gene encodes CDR1 MNHEY and CDR2 SMNVEV (reference sequence). V dropped 6 bases and J dropped 3 bases, with 12 bases sitting between them.

A note on this clone: The junction shows a germline mismatch at one end, possibly a read error. This chain links TRBV30 with TRBJ1-2, with 7 bases aligning to TRBD1. CDR1 GTSNPN and CDR2 SVGIG come from the germline V gene (reference sequence). This CDR3 has 11 amino acids. CDR3 sequence: CAWGLGQRDAF. CDR3 bases: TGTGCCTGGGGTTTGGGACAGCGTGATGCCTTC.

The rearrangement joins TRBV5-1 to TRBJ2-7, with 9 positions matching TRBD1. Germline loops: CDR1 SGHRS, CDR2 YFSETQ. The CDR3 totals 16 residues. The V and J ends lost 0 bases and 2 bases, in that order; junction bases with no gene match: 6. The CDR3 loop reads CASSLAGQGTTYEQYF. The CDR3 nucleotides are TGCGCCAGCAGCTTGGCCGGACAGGGGACCACCTACGAGCAGTACTTC.

The V and J genes are TRBV7-9 and TRBJ2-1; D is uncertain. There are 12 residues in the CDR3. Germline CDR1 reads SEHNR; CDR2 reads FQNEAQ (reference sequence). The V end was cut by 8 bases, the J end by 6 bases, with 11 bases between. The CDR3 coding sequence is TGTGCCAGCGGTGTTGGGATCAATGAGCAGTTCTTC. Its protein product is CASGVGINEQFF.

CDR3 coding DNA: TGTGCCAGCAGTTTAACGACAGGGGGCATCAACAATGAGCAGTTCTTC. Translating it yields CASSLTTGGINNEQFF. The chain has TRBV28 and TRBJ2-1; 10 nucleotides agree with TRBD1. The CDR3 runs to 16 residues. Unmatched junction bases numbered 6, after V lost 2 bases and J lost 5 bases. The germline V gene has CDR1 MDHEN and CDR2 SYDVKM.

The gene calls are TRBV5-6 and TRBJ2-7; TRBD2 matches 8 bases. J lost 0 bases, V lost 2 bases, and 7 bases had no gene match. The CDR3 has 16 amino acids. The germline V gene encodes CDR1 SGHDT and CDR2 YYEEEE. As DNA, the CDR3 is TGTGCCAGCAGCTTTGGTGGACTAGCCCTCTCCTACGAGCAGTACTTC. Encoded protein: CASSFGGLALSYEQYF.

V and J are TRBV11-3 and TRBJ2-3, with D perhaps matching TRBD1 (6 bases). The CDR3 totals 16 residues. Germline CDR1 is SGHNT and CDR2 is YENEEA. Trimming left V 5 bases short and J 1 base short, with 16 bases between. CDR3 amino acids: CASSPRGSECTDTQYF. The DNA for the CDR3 is TGTGCCAGCAGCCCTAGGGGGAGCGAATGCACAGATACGCAGTATTTT.

This chain uses TRBV9 with TRBJ2-7; 9 bases fit TRBD2. The CDR3 covers 15 residues. Germline values: CDR1 SGDLS, CDR2 YYNGEE. Unmatched junction bases numbered 8, after V lost 3 bases and J lost 4 bases. CDR3 coding DNA: TGTGCCAGCAGCGAGTCGGCTAGCGGGACTTACGAGCAGTACTTC. It encodes CASSESASGTYEQYF.

The V and J genes are TRBV9 and TRBJ1-3; 9 bases match TRBD1. V was pared by 3 bases and J by 1 base, with 2 bases of the junction left unmatched. CDR3 length: 15 amino acids. Germline V CDR1 and CDR2: SGDLS, YYNGEE. The CDR3 sequence: CASSGDRDSGNTIYF. The CDR3 DNA follows: TGTGCCAGCAGCGGGGACAGGGATTCTGGAAACACCATATATTTT.

This clone was detected once. V is TRBV25-1 and J is TRBJ1-1, with no clear D. Trimming pared 4 bases from V and 4 bases from J, leaving 16 bases between. CDR1 is MGHDK, CDR2 SYGVNS, per germline. This CDR3 comprises 15 residues. As DNA, the CDR3 is TGTGCCAGCAGTGGGTGGGGTGAGGCGGGCACTGAAGCTTTCTTT. Its protein product is CASSGWGEAGTEAFF.

This clone is a singleton in its sample. The chain employs TRBV7-6 and TRBJ2-5; 11 positions agree with TRBD1. Germline V lookup: CDR1 SGHVS, CDR2 FNYEAQ. J was trimmed by 7 bases and V by 3 bases; bases with no gene match: 7. CDR3 size: 15 residues. In nucleotides, the CDR3 is TGTGCCAGCAGCTTGGGACAGGGGGTCATCGGGACCCAGTACTTC. It is translated as CASSLGQGVIGTQYF.

V usage is TRBV7-9 and J usage is TRBJ2-1; the D gene is possibly TRBD1 (5 bases). The germline V gene has CDR1 SEHNR and CDR2 FQNEAQ (reference sequence). The CDR3 has 15 residues. V gave up 5 bases and J gave up 8 bases, with 19 bases separating them. DNA for the CDR3: TGTGCCAGCAGCCTATCTCCCGGGTGGGGCGATGAGCAGTTCTTC. It translates to CASSLSPGWGDEQFF.

V gene TRBV5-6 combines with J gene TRBJ2-7, with 9 positions matching TRBD2. Germline V gene sequence: CDR1 SGHDT, CDR2 YYEEEE. The CDR3 totals 14 residues. V shed 2 bases, J shed 4 bases, and the junction held 4 bases outside the gene matches. The chain's CDR3 is CASSLASGMYEQYF. CDR3 DNA: TGTGCCAGCAGCTTAGCTAGCGGGATGTACGAGCAGTACTTC.

The rearrangement links TRBV29-1 to TRBJ2-7, with D perhaps TRBD1 (5 bases). V shed 0 bases and J shed 0 bases, with 9 bases lying between them. The CDR3 runs to 14 residues. The germline V gene encodes CDR1 SQVTM and CDR2 ANQGSEA. The CDR3 reads CSVEDQTDSYEQYF. The CDR3 coding sequence is TGCAGCGTTGAAGATCAGACAGACTCCTACGAGCAGTACTTC.

This clone showed up just once. This chain joins TRBV10-3 and TRBJ2-1; D remains unclear. The germline CDR1 and CDR2 sequences are ENHRY and SYGVKD. CDR3 size: 15 residues. Trimming took off 3 bases at V and 4 bases at J, with 13 bases between the two ends. CDR3 nucleotide sequence: TGTGCCATCAGTGATGACGGGCTGCCTTACAATGAGCAGTTCTTC. Its translation is CAISDDGLPYNEQFF.

This clone was found once. CDR3: CASILSGDEQFF. The CDR3 nucleotides are TGTGCCAGCATACTTAGCGGCGATGAGCAGTTCTTC. This rearrangement joins TRBV5-5 to TRBJ2-1; possible D gene TRBD2, 6 bases. In germline, CDR1 is SGHKS, CDR2 YYEKEE (reference sequence). The CDR3 has 12 amino acids. The V and J ends lost 6 bases and 8 bases respectively, with 12 bases between them.

For the CDR3, the DNA is TGTGAGAGAACGCCAGGGGACCAGCCCCAGCATTTT. Protein: CERTPGDQPQHF. V is TRBV12-5 and J is TRBJ1-5, with a possible D match to TRBD1 (6 bases). Germline assignment: CDR1 LGHNT and CDR2 FRNRAP. The CDR3 covers 12 residues.

This chain joins TRBV9 and TRBJ2-1; 7 nucleotides align to TRBD1. V gave up 5 bases and J gave up 5 bases; unmatched junction bases: 10. Germline V CDR1 and CDR2: SGDLS, YYNGEE. The CDR3 is 15 amino acids. DNA for the CDR3: TGTGCCAGCAGTCAGTGGGGGACAGCTAACAATGAGCAGTTCTTC. It specifies CASSQWGTANNEQFF. The whole variable domain, filled in from reference TRBV9 and TRBJ2-1, reads DSGVTQTPKHLITATGQRVTLRCSPRSGDLSVYWYQQSLDQGLQFLIQYYNGEERAKGNILERFSAQQFPDLHSELNLSSLELGDSALYFCASSQWGTANNEQFFGPGTRLTVL.

This chain uses TRBV16 with TRBJ1-2; a possible D gene is TRBD1 (6 bases). The CDR3 covers 17 residues. V was cut by 3 bases and J by 0 bases, with 17 bases left in between. Germline-derived CDR1 and CDR2 are KGHSY and FQNENV. The CDR3 protein is CASSQTTTGSTNYGYTF. CDR3 nucleotides: TGTGCCAGCAGCCAGACCACGACAGGATCCACTAACTATGGCTACACCTTC.